These 17 T cell receptor beta chains originate from one sample sequenced in a study of blood T cell repertoires in COVID-19. TCRdb's table, derived via immunoSEQ multiplex PCR, lists solely in-frame clones and lacks some. The sample lists 250,000 or so clones; 80% to 85% were seen once. Sequencing was carried out using PBMCs or T cells enriched from blood (not recorded which). These receptors were collected from a man between 45 and 60 years old who had recovered from COVID-19.

The genes are TRBV6-2 or TRBV6-3 and TRBJ2-7; 15 positions agree with TRBD2. This CDR3 contains 16 residues. The V gene end was trimmed by 6 bases and the J gene end by 5 bases; junction bases not matched to a gene: 8. Germline CDR1 is MNHEY and CDR2 is SVGEGT. The CDR3 sequence: CASSPGLAGGGDEQYF. CDR3 nucleotides: TGTGCCAGCAGCCCGGGACTAGCGGGAGGTGGCGACGAGCAGTACTTC.

V gene TRBV19 combines with J gene TRBJ1-3; tentative D call: TRBD1 (6 bases). This CDR3 region has 17 residues. Looked up from germline, CDR1 is LNHDA and CDR2 is SQIVND (reference sequence). The V end was cut by 6 bases, the J end by 2 bases, with 20 bases between. CDR3 amino acids: CASRMRPRQGTGNTIYF. Here the CDR3 DNA reads TGTGCCAGTAGAATGCGGCCGCGGCAGGGGACTGGAAACACCATATATTTT.

The chain recombines TRBV14 with TRBJ2-2; 7 nucleotides match TRBD1. The CDR3 length is 16 residues. The ends lost 2 bases at V and 5 bases at J; junction bases unmatched: 8. In germline, CDR1 is SGHDN, CDR2 FVKESK. The CDR3 is CASSQIQGPPTGELFF. In nucleotides, the CDR3 is TGTGCCAGCAGCCAAATACAGGGGCCGCCGACCGGGGAGCTGTTTTTT.

Worth noting for this clone: The junction shows a germline mismatch at one end, possibly a read error. The chain carries TRBV7-7 and TRBJ2-5; 15 positions match TRBD2. Germline assignment: CDR1 SSHAT and CDR2 FNYEAQ (reference sequence). CDR3 length equals 17 residues. The CDR3 DNA follows: TGTGCTAGCAGCTTGTCAGGGACTAGCGGGGGGCAAGAGACCCAGTACTTC. Translated, it gives CASSLSGTSGGQETQYF.

V and J are TRBV28 and TRBJ2-5; TRBD2 matches 12 bases. The CDR3 spans 13 residues. The V and J ends lost 4 bases and 7 bases, in that order; junction bases with no gene match: 1. From germline, CDR1 is MDHEN and CDR2 SYDVKM. CDR3 amino acids: CASSWGLAGTQYF. The CDR3 nucleotides are TGTGCCAGCAGTTGGGGACTAGCGGGGACCCAGTACTTC.

The chain combines TRBV6-5 with TRBJ1-2; 7 nucleotides line up with TRBD1. CDR1 and CDR2 (germline): MNHEY, SVGAGI. This CDR3 region has 14 residues. V dropped 7 bases and J dropped 6; count of bases not matched to a gene: 11. The DNA of the CDR3 is TGTGCCAGCATCACCGGGGACAGAATTAATGGCTACACCTTC. Translated: CASITGDRINGYTF.

This clone showed up just a few times. The genes are TRBV7-9 and TRBJ2-1; D not certain. Trimming shortened V by 5 bases and J by 5 bases, and 13 bases separated the two germline ends. Germline V gene lookup returns CDR1 SEHNR and CDR2 FQNEAQ (reference sequence). This CDR3 is 14 amino acids long. The CDR3 bases are TGTGCCAGCAGCGCTATCTTCAAGAACAATGAGCAGTTCTTC. This translates into CASSAIFKNNEQFF.

The CDR3 sequence is CASSQKGRRTSGVVTTDTQYF. CDR3 sequence (DNA): TGCGCCAGCAGCCAGAAGGGGAGGAGGACTAGCGGGGTTGTAACCACAGATACGCAGTATTTT. The chain carries TRBV4-1 and TRBJ2-3; 12 positions agree with TRBD2. V shed 3 bases and J 2 bases; nucleotides not matched to a gene: 18. From germline, CDR1 is MGHRA and CDR2 YSYEKL. The CDR3 consists of 21 residues.

This chain connects TRBV7-9 to TRBJ1-6, with 7 bases identical to TRBD1. The CDR3 is 13 amino acids. Looked up from germline, CDR1 is SEHNR and CDR2 is FQNEAQ (reference sequence). V shed 6 bases and J 7 bases; nucleotides not matched to a gene: 3. CDR3 nucleotide sequence: TGTGCCAGCAGGCGGGGACAGAATTCACCCCTCCACTTT. Translating gives CASRRGQNSPLHF.

The chain couples TRBV19 to TRBJ1-1, with TRBD1 as a possible D gene (6 bases). The CDR3 covers 14 residues. The V gene's germline CDR1 is LNHDA and CDR2 SQIVND (reference sequence). The ends were cut back, 7 bases at V and 3 bases at J, with 15 bases in the middle. This chain's CDR3 is CASISGRGYTEAFF. Here the CDR3 DNA reads TGTGCCAGTATCTCGGGCAGGGGATACACTGAAGCTTTCTTT.

The V and J genes are TRBV4-2 and TRBJ1-6; D remains unclear. The V gene lost 1 base and the J gene lost 10 bases, with 14 bases spanning the gap. The CDR3 runs 15 residues. Germline V gene sequence: CDR1 LGHNA, CDR2 YNFKEQ. This chain's CDR3 is CASSQGGPGGSPLHF. The CDR3 coding sequence is TGTGCCAGCAGCCAAGGCGGGCCCGGAGGGTCACCCCTCCACTTT.

The chain carries TRBV10-3 and TRBJ2-7; weak D call: TRBD1 (7 bases). Trimming stripped 2 bases from V and 5 bases from J, with 13 bases between. This CDR3 is built from 14 residues. Germline V CDR1 and CDR2: ENHRY, SYGVKD. The DNA for the CDR3 is TGTGCCATCAGTGAGAGGGGGGACAGCCACGAGCAGTACTTC. Translating gives CAISERGDSHEQYF.

As regards this clone: Other DNA variants within this sample encode the same CDR3. V and J are TRBV27 and TRBJ2-7; tentative D call: TRBD2 (6 bases). Per germline, CDR1 MNHEY and CDR2 SMNVEV (reference sequence). Between the trimmed V and J ends, which lost 3 bases and 4 bases, there was a span of 7 bases. The CDR3 consists of 12 residues. DNA of the CDR3: TGTGCCAGCAGTTTCGGAGGGTACGAGCAGTACTTC. Amino acid sequence: CASSFGGYEQYF.

DNA for the CDR3: TGTGCCAGCAGTGAAACTAGGACTAGCAGTTACAATGAGCAGTTCTTC. Translation: CASSETRTSSYNEQFF. V gene TRBV2 combines with J gene TRBJ2-1, with 8 bases lining up with TRBD2. This CDR3 spans 16 amino acids. Germline V gene lookup returns CDR1 SNHLY and CDR2 FYNNEI. V lost 2 bases and J lost 4; bases outside the gene matches: 7.

This chain links TRBV27 with TRBJ2-2, with D possibly TRBD1 on 6 matching bases. Trimming stripped 6 bases from V and 2 bases from J, with 16 bases between. The CDR3 totals 16 residues. Germline-derived CDR1 and CDR2 are MNHEY and SMNVEV (reference sequence). CDR3 nucleotide sequence: TGTGCCAGCAGGGGCAGAGGGACACCCAACACCGGGGAGCTGTTTTTT. Protein sequence: CASRGRGTPNTGELFF.

V is TRBV7-9 and J is TRBJ2-7; 10 bases map to TRBD1. J lost 5 bases, V lost 0 bases, and 4 bases had no gene match. This CDR3 has 15 residues. CDR1 and CDR2 (germline): SEHNR, FQNEAQ (reference sequence). CDR3 bases: TGTGCCAGCAGCTTAGCGGGACAGGGGTCCCACGAGCAGTACTTC. Its translation: CASSLAGQGSHEQYF.

V gene TRBV15 combines with J gene TRBJ2-3, with 7 bases matching TRBD2. The CDR3 loop spans 16 amino acids. J gave up 5 bases and V 0 bases, and 8 bases lay outside the gene matches. Per germline, CDR1 LNHNV and CDR2 YYDKDF (reference sequence). DNA for the CDR3: TGTGCCACCAGCAGAGACGTGGTGGGAGGGATAGATACGCAGTATTTT. Protein sequence: CATSRDVVGGIDTQYF.